This section outlines one TCR beta chain sequence together with its context. No cognate antigen has been identified for it. No base quality values were provided; no much bigger clone lies one nucleotide off. The data are from a study of CD4 T cells in relation to SARS-CoV-2 and coronaviruses (dated by TCRdb to the early 2020s). Some background on the complete study: The ViraFEST assay cultured PBMCs with antigen for 10 days, then sequenced TCR beta CDR3s to find antigen-specific clonal expansions. The roughly twelve convalescent patients included 8 males and 4 females; two subjects were Hispanic. A median age of around 37 years, with a range of about 21 to 75 years, was recorded for the full convalescent cohort of over ten patients. Samples from three pre-COVID donors and the naive versus memory experiments were sequenced with the Adaptive Biotechnologies TCR-sequencing kit; other data were Illumina-based. Patient-derived lymphoblastoid cell lines were used to map the HLA restriction of shared crossreactive spike epitopes. Memory CD4+ T cell crossreactivity between SARS-CoV-2 and common cold coronavirus spike proteins was assessed at the TCR clonotype level in the study. Expansion assays from other donors in the study were sequenced with a different, Illumina-based TCR-beta assay. The study at large found these results: Naive versus memory sequencing indicated the assay detects memory recall responses rather than primary responses primed during culture. Crossreactivity analysis centred on spike protein, so crossreactivity against other viral proteins was not assessed. The study was limited by small numbers of patients and tested TCRs. Crossreactive clones showed significantly weaker SARS-CoV-2-driven expansion than monoreactive clones, consistent with antigenic imprinting. Pre-pandemic and post-infection samples were not both contributed by any donor, so tracing of the source of pre-existing responses was limited. Memory CD4+ clonotypes crossrecognizing SARS-CoV-2 and at least one common cold coronavirus spike were found in around 65% of donors.

DNA from CEF-cultured naive and memory CD4+ T cells underwent immunoSEQ TCR-beta sequencing at survey level. Turning to the authors' computational methods: During preprocessing, nonproductive sequences were discarded, as were any CDR3s that did not begin with C, did not end with F or W, or were shorter than 7 amino acids. The MANAFEST web app was used to call antigen-specific clonotypes on the basis of expansion compared with the reference and with other culture wells. A clone counted as positive if significantly expanded in 2 of 3 replicate wells versus the reference culture at FDR below 0.05. A further requirement for positive clones was significant expansion compared with all other tandem wells, along with an odds ratio above 5. Cultured and uncultured naive and memory CD4+ repertoires were searched for previously identified spike- and CEF-reactive CDR3s. After three terminal residues were trimmed from each end, CDR3 homology was quantified as pairwise Levenshtein distance using the stringdist R package. In its TCRdb copy, this immuneACCESS table keeps in-frame sequences only and misses some clones. Where compared with another copy, unresolved V genes explain less than half of these, and the others have no known cause. V, J and clone size reflect that table, while D and trimming were determined from the DNA. Within this sample are approximately 43,000 clones, with nearly 85% of them counted one time only. The ten largest clones add up to around 1.3% of the sample.

Looking up the germline V gene yields CDR1 SGHTA and CDR2 FQGTGA. Including cysteine and phenylalanine, the CDR3 has 16 amino acids. Only CDR3 DNA is held: 48 bases, read in frame from base 1. Compared with germline, V lacks 0 bases and J lacks 4 bases; bases without a gene match: 4. Naive and memory CD4+ T cells were separated from cryopreserved PBMCs by first enriching for CD4 and then performing EasySep naive CD4+ T cell enrichment. Sorted naive or memory CD4+ T cells (about 100,000) were cultured 1:1 with T cell-depleted PBMCs and CEF peptides for about ten days. In general, every peptide culture condition was set up in three replicate wells. Ficoll-Paque PLUS gradient centrifugation was used to isolate PBMCs from leukapheresis product or whole blood. The PBMCs went either fresh into the expansion assay or into cryopreservation at -140 degrees C. The QIAamp Micro DNA Kit was used to extract genomic DNA from the CD4+ T cells.

The TCR was taken from an adult with COVID-19. This chain joins TRBV7-3 to TRBJ2-1; 9 nucleotides in the junction match TRBD2. The sample comprised naive CD4+ T cells from PBMCs, cultured in vitro. The cell subset or site label here, explained by the study, means: naive CD4+ T cells isolated by negative enrichment. The DNA sequence is given as TGTGCCAGCAGCTTAACTAGCGGGAGTTATTACAATGAGCAGTTCTTC. Its product reads: CASSLTSGSYYNEQFF.